This entry lists 4 T cell receptor beta chains sequenced from one sample in a study of T-cell memory formation after mild COVID-19. Each CDR3 protein gets one entry after TCRdb re-called the 5' RACE reads with MiXCR. The table shows under 300,000 distinct CDR3 sequences, with roughly 8% occurring only once. Sequenced sample: PBMCs or a T cell subset sorted from them (not recorded which). The source of these receptors is a man aged 18 to 35 who had mild COVID-19 (a few samples of this study predate the infection). Cell type and time point are not known.

This clonotype was recorded many times. The V call is TRBV29-1, the J call TRBJ2-3, with D perhaps TRBD1 or TRBD2 (6 bases each). CDR1 is SQVTM, CDR2 ANQGSEA, per germline. Trimming left V 8 bases short and J 6 bases short, with 15 bases between. The CDR3 consists of 12 residues. CDR3 sequence reads: CSLRGVRDTQYF. In DNA form, the CDR3 reads TGCAGCCTTAGGGGGGTGAGGGATACGCAGTATTTT.

A few counts support this clonotype. The V gene is TRBV18, the J gene TRBJ1-4; D not resolved. Looked up from germline, CDR1 is KGHSH and CDR2 is LQKENI. V lost 4 bases and J lost 5, with 8 bases in between. There are 13 residues in the CDR3. CDR3 bases: TGTGCCAGCTCACAACGGATAAATGAAAAACTGTTTTTT. Translating gives CASSQRINEKLFF.

In its sample, this clonotype was seen many times. This chain connects TRBV7-9 to TRBJ2-5, with TRBD2 identical over 7 bases. The CDR3 is 14 residues long. The ends lost 1 base at V and 3 bases at J; junction bases unmatched: 2. Germline V gives CDR1 SEHNR, CDR2 FQNEAQ (reference sequence). CDR3 sequence (DNA): TGTGCCAGCAGCTTAGTCGCGGGGGAAGAGACCCAGTACTTC. It codes for CASSLVAGEETQYF.

The chain couples TRBV7-2 to TRBJ2-5, with 8 bases fitting TRBD2. CDR3 length equals 15 residues. Per germline, CDR1 SGHTA and CDR2 FQGNSA. Trimming at V came to 5 bases and at J to 3 bases, leaving 8 bases not matched to a gene. CDR3 sequence reads: CASSRVAGGKETQYF. The CDR3 DNA follows: TGTGCCAGCAGCCGCGTCGCGGGGGGAAAAGAGACCCAGTACTTC. Together with reference TRBV7-2 and TRBJ2-5, the CDR3 gives the full variable domain: GAGVSQSPSNKVTEKGKDVELRCDPISGHTALYWYRQSLGQGLEFLIYFQGNSAPDKSGLPSDRFSAERTGGSVSTLTIQRTQQEDSAVYLCASSRVAGGKETQYFGPGTRLLVL.